A single sample gave rise to the 13 T cell receptor beta chains below, sequenced in a study of blood T cell repertoires in COVID-19. Method: immunoSEQ multiplex PCR; TCRdb's copy keeps in-frame clones and lacks some. In the table there are 45,000 to 60,000 clones, roughly 84% of which are singletons. The material sequenced was peripheral blood. These receptor sequences come from an elderly man with COVID-19, enrolled during active disease.

The genes are TRBV19 and TRBJ1-6; D ambiguous. The length of the CDR3 is 16 residues. The germline V and J ends were trimmed by 4 bases and 7 bases, with 17 bases remaining between them. In germline, CDR1 is LNHDA, CDR2 SQIVND (reference sequence). The CDR3 spells CASSTNWEIGNSPLHF. CDR3 in DNA: TGTGCCAGTAGTACTAACTGGGAGATCGGGAATTCACCCCTCCACTTT.

The chain couples TRBV18 to TRBJ1-5; TRBD1 matches at 10 bases. CDR3 length: 16 amino acids. The V gene's germline CDR1 is KGHSH and CDR2 LQKENI. The V and J ends lost 3 bases and 4 bases, in that order; junction bases with no gene match: 6. The CDR3 DNA follows: TGTGCCAGCTCACCGGGACAGGGGATAAGTAATCAGCCCCAGCATTTT. This codes for CASSPGQGISNQPQHF.

This chain connects TRBV19 to TRBJ2-5; 7 nucleotides agree with TRBD1. This CDR3 contains 13 residues. V was clipped by 6 bases and J by 5 bases; unmatched bases: 6. CDR1 is LNHDA and CDR2 is SQIVND in the germline V gene (reference sequence). The CDR3 loop is CASRRGLGETQYF. CDR3 DNA sequence: TGTGCCAGTAGAAGGGGGCTAGGGGAGACCCAGTACTTC.

This clone was found once. The rearrangement joins TRBV5-1 to TRBJ1-1, with 12 bases identical to TRBD1. V dropped 4 bases and J dropped 4; count of bases not matched to a gene: 2. The CDR3 spans 14 residues. The germline V gene has CDR1 SGHRS and CDR2 YFSETQ. In DNA, the CDR3 is TGCGCCAGCAGCGAGGGACAGGGGGCCACTGAAGCTTTCTTT. Translation: CASSEGQGATEAFF. The entire variable domain, with the rest obtained from reference TRBV5-1 and TRBJ1-1, is as follows: KAGVTQTPRYLIKTRGQQVTLSCSPISGHRSVSWYQQTPGQGLQFLFEYFSETQRNKGNFPGRFSGRQFSNSRSEMNVSTLELGDSALYLCASSEGQGATEAFFGQGTRLTVV.

This sequence joins TRBV4-1 and TRBJ1-2; D possibly corresponds to TRBD1 (6 bases). The length of the CDR3 is 13 residues. The V end lost 0 bases, the J end lost 8 bases, and 10 bases lay between the germline ends. Germline V gene lookup returns CDR1 MGHRA and CDR2 YSYEKL. The CDR3 nucleotides are TGCGCCAGCAGCCAAGAAGGGACAAGGGGCTACACCTTC. This translates into CASSQEGTRGYTF.

The genes are TRBV19 and TRBJ1-6, with 7 bases matching TRBD1. Germline CDR1 and CDR2: LNHDA and SQIVND (reference sequence). The CDR3 runs to 18 residues. J was trimmed by 2 bases and V by 7 bases; bases with no gene match: 14. The CDR3 reads CASTWGTGVGAYNSPLHF. CDR3 coding DNA: TGTGCCAGTACTTGGGGCACAGGGGTAGGCGCCTATAATTCACCCCTCCACTTT.

V and J are TRBV6-6 and TRBJ2-7; unclear D gene. The CDR3 is 15 residues long. Trimming stripped 0 bases from V and 2 bases from J, with 11 bases between. Germline loops: CDR1 MNHNY, CDR2 SVGAGI (reference sequence). The CDR3 spells CASSYSMAGAYEQYF. The CDR3 nucleotides read TGTGCCAGCAGTTACTCGATGGCAGGCGCCTACGAGCAGTACTTC.

V gene TRBV7-2 combines with J gene TRBJ1-2, with a weak D call TRBD1 (5 bases). Trimming removed 0 bases at V and 2 bases at J, with 16 bases between. Germline CDR1 is SGHTA and CDR2 is FQGNSA. The CDR3 is 17 residues long. In DNA form, the CDR3 reads TGTGCCAGCAGCTTAGCGAGTCACAGGTCAGCCAACTATGGCTACACCTTC. As protein: CASSLASHRSANYGYTF. The full variable domain, with the rest looked up from reference TRBV7-2 and TRBJ1-2, is GAGVSQSPSNKVTEKGKDVELRCDPISGHTALYWYRQSLGQGLEFLIYFQGNSAPDKSGLPSDRFSAERTGGSVSTLTIQRTQQEDSAVYLCASSLASHRSANYGYTFGSGTRLTVV.

This rearrangement joins TRBV4-3 to TRBJ1-2, with 7 positions matching TRBD1. In germline, CDR1 is LGHNA, CDR2 YSLEER. The CDR3 is 15 amino acids. V dropped 1 base and J dropped 6; count of bases not matched to a gene: 8. CDR3 nucleotides: TGCGCCAGCAGCCAAGGGAAAGCAGGGGGTGATGGCTACACCTTC. It yields the protein CASSQGKAGGDGYTF.

The CDR3 region has the DNA TGTGCCAGCAGTCCCTGGGGGGTTGGGGCCGGGGAGCTGTTTTTT. This gives the protein CASSPWGVGAGELFF. The V call is TRBV28, the J call TRBJ2-2, with D tentatively TRBD2 (6 bases). The V end lost 5 bases, the J end lost 6 bases, and 16 bases lay between the germline ends. This CDR3 comprises 15 residues. Germline lookup yields CDR1 MDHEN and CDR2 SYDVKM. Variable domain in full (rest from reference TRBV28 and TRBJ2-2): DVKVTQSSRYLVKRTGEKVFLECVQDMDHENMFWYRQDPGLGLRLIYFSYDVKMKEKGDIPEGYSVSREKKERFSLILESASTNQTSMYLCASSPWGVGAGELFFGEGSRLTVL.

CDR3 in amino acids: CASSEASKRQPPLHF. The DNA of the CDR3 is TGCGCCAGCAGTGAGGCGTCGAAGAGACAACCCCCCCTCCACTTT. The chain employs TRBV10-1 and TRBJ1-6; D gene unclear. This CDR3 comprises 15 residues. Germline CDR1 is WNHNN and CDR2 is SYGVQD (reference sequence). V was shortened by 2 bases and J by 13 bases, with 18 bases between the two germline ends.

This clone turned up a few times. The J gene is TRBJ1-5, the V gene TRBV20-1; tentatively, D is TRBD1 (6 bases). The CDR3 loop spans 13 amino acids. Trimming stripped 3 bases from V and 8 bases from J, with 14 bases between. Germline V gene data show CDR1 as DFQATT and CDR2 as SNEGSKA (reference sequence). CDR3 coding DNA: TGCAGTGCTAGTGGGCAGGGGCAAGAGCCCCAGCATTTT. It specifies CSASGQGQEPQHF.

J is TRBJ1-2 and V is TRBV5-1, with TRBD1 matching over 11 bases. Germline V lookup: CDR1 SGHRS, CDR2 YFSETQ. The CDR3 has 14 amino acids. V gave up 3 bases and J gave up 5 bases; unmatched junction bases: 3. CDR3 DNA sequence: TGCGCCAGCAGCTCAGGGACAGGGGGATATGGCTACACCTTC. Amino acids: CASSSGTGGYGYTF.